These T cell receptor beta chains were read from a single sample in a study of tumor and adjacent non-tumor tissue in lung cancer. TCRdb re-derived calls from the multiplex PCR reads in MiXCR, one entry per CDR3 protein. The data hold 60,000 to 85,000 distinct CDR3 sequences, with about 80% observed a single time. Sequencing used lung tumor tissue. The receptors here all came from a man between 60 and 75 years old with non-small cell lung cancer. Both conserved end residues are part of each CDR3. Fields, in order: clone size, D gene, J gene, V gene, CDR3 protein, CDR3 DNA. A D gene is named only where the DNA matches it firmly. The listing skips clone size in some rows; elsewhere it reads once, few, many or a size class.

NA,NA,TRBJ1-2,TRBV20-1,CSARDLSENHEYTF,TGCAGTGCTAGAGACCTCTCGGAAAATCATGAGTACACCTTC
NA,TRBD1,TRBJ1-1,TRBV28,CVSKIPGQGGGEAFF,TGTGTCAGCAAGATACCGGGACAGGGGGGAGGAGAAGCTTTCTTT
NA,TRBD2,TRBJ2-5,TRBV14,CASSTWTSGRQGTQYF,TGTGCCAGCAGCACCTGGACTAGCGGGAGGCAAGGGACCCAGTACTTC
NA,NA,TRBJ2-3,TRBV2,CASSETRAGGGKDTHYF,TGTGCCAGCAGTGAAACCCGTGCAGGGGGAGGCAAAGATACGCACTATTTT
medium-sized,NA,TRBJ2-5,TRBV20-1,CSASVEETQYF,TGCAGTGCCTCGGTAGAAGAGACCCAGTACTTC
NA,NA,TRBJ1-5,TRBV12-3/TRBV12-4,CARSPDSLHPQHF,TGTGCCAGGAGTCCGGACAGCTTACATCCCCAGCATTTT
NA,NA,TRBJ1-4,TRBV29-1,CSVEGGANNEKLYF,TGCAGCGTTGAGGGGGGCGCCAATAATGAAAAACTGTATTTC
once,TRBD2,TRBJ2-3,TRBV6-2/TRBV6-3,CASRYQTSGSDTQYF,TGTGCCAGCAGATACCAGACTAGCGGATCAGATACGCAGTATTTT
NA,NA,TRBJ2-3,TRBV5-4,CASSPIGREPGDTQYF,TGTGCCAGCAGCCCTATCGGACGGGAGCCGGGAGATACGCAATATTTT
once,TRBD1,TRBJ1-2,TRBV14,CASSQGPTGGDYGYTF,TGTGCCAGCAGCCAAGGACCAACAGGGGGAGACTATGGCTACACCTTC
NA,TRBD2,TRBJ2-2,TRBV20-1,CSDTLTGGPETGELFF,TGTAGTGATACTTTAACGGGAGGGCCGGAGACCGGGGAGCTGTTTTTT
once,NA,TRBJ2-2,TRBV20-1,CSAIDNAGIGELSF,TGCAGTGCTATCGATAACGCAGGGATCGGGGAGCTGTCTTTT
once,TRBD2,TRBJ2-1,TRBV11-3,CASSSVTSATYNEQSF,TGTGCCAGCAGCTCCGTGACTAGCGCTACCTACAATGAGCAGTCCTTC
NA,TRBD1,TRBJ2-2,TRBV6-2/TRBV6-3,CASSLRRGLGGPNTGELLF,TGTGCCAGCAGTTTGCGCAGGGGGCTCGGCGGACCAAACACCGGGGAGCTGCTTTTT
NA,NA,TRBJ2-7,TRBV6-5,CANSYSRRETTEQYF,TGTGCCAACAGTTACTCGAGACGGGAGACAACCGAGCAGTACTTC
NA,NA,TRBJ2-7,TRBV24-1,CATMGLAENYEQYF,TGTGCCACCATGGGATTAGCAGAAAACTACGAGCAGTACTTC